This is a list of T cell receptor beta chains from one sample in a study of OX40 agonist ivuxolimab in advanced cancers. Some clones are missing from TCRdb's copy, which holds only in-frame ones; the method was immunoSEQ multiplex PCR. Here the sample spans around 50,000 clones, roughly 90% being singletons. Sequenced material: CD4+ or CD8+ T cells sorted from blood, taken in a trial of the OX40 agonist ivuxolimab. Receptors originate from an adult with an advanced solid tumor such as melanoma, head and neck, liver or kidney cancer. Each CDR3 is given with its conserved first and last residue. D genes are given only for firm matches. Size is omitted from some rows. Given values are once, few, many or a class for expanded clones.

CDR3 DNA: TGTGCCAGCAGCCTTACGCGGGGGGCCACAGATACGCAGTATTTT; CDR3 protein: CASSLTRGATDTQYF; J gene: TRBJ2-3; clone size: NA; V gene: TRBV14; D gene: TRBD2
CDR3 DNA: TGCGCCAGCAGCTATGTGACTAGTTCCTACAATGAGCAGTTCTTC; CDR3 protein: CASSYVTSSYNEQFF; J gene: TRBJ2-1; clone size: NA; V gene: TRBV4-1; D gene: NA
CDR3 DNA: TGTGCCAGCAGCTTGGCTGCCCCGGGCGGCTATGGCTACACCTTC; CDR3 protein: CASSLAAPGGYGYTF; J gene: TRBJ1-2; clone size: NA; V gene: TRBV5-5; D gene: NA
CDR3 DNA: TGTGCCAGCAGTGAAACGGGGGTAGGGAACACTGAAGCTTTCTTT; CDR3 protein: CASSETGVGNTEAFF; J gene: TRBJ1-1; clone size: NA; V gene: TRBV2; D gene: NA
CDR3 DNA: TGTGCCAGCAGCGTAGCTACCCCAGACAGGGATCCCTACGAGCAGTACTTC; CDR3 protein: CASSVATPDRDPYEQYF; J gene: TRBJ2-7; clone size: NA; V gene: TRBV9; D gene: TRBD1
CDR3 DNA: TGTGCCAGCTCACTCGGAAACTACGAGCAGTACTTC; CDR3 protein: CASSLGNYEQYF; J gene: TRBJ2-7; clone size: NA; V gene: TRBV18; D gene: NA
CDR3 DNA: TGTGCCAGCAGTGTAAGCGGGAGGCTCTCCTACGAGCAGTACTTC; CDR3 protein: CASSVSGRLSYEQYF; J gene: TRBJ2-7; clone size: NA; V gene: TRBV6-5; D gene: TRBD2
CDR3 DNA: TGTGCCTGGTCATTTAACTCTGGAAACACCATATATTTT; CDR3 protein: CAWSFNSGNTIYF; J gene: TRBJ1-3; clone size: NA; V gene: TRBV30; D gene: NA
CDR3 DNA: TGCGCCAGCAGCTTGGCTGGAGGGACAGTTAACACTGAAGCTTTCTTT; CDR3 protein: CASSLAGGTVNTEAFF; J gene: TRBJ1-1; clone size: NA; V gene: TRBV5-1; D gene: TRBD1
CDR3 DNA: TGTGCGACCGGACTAGCCAGGGGCAATGAGCAGTTCTTC; CDR3 protein: CATGLARGNEQFF; J gene: TRBJ2-1; clone size: NA; V gene: TRBV2; D gene: TRBD2
CDR3 DNA: TGTGCCAGTACCGTGGGGGGGCAGGGCAAAAACATTCAGTACTTC; CDR3 protein: CASTVGGQGKNIQYF; J gene: TRBJ2-4; clone size: once; V gene: TRBV28; D gene: NA
CDR3 DNA: TGCGCCAGCAGCTCACCGGGACTAGCGGGGAAGGAGCAGTACTTC; CDR3 protein: CASSSPGLAGKEQYF; J gene: TRBJ2-7; clone size: NA; V gene: TRBV5-1; D gene: TRBD2
CDR3 DNA: TGTGCCAGCAGCCAAGGAGTCCTCCAGCCCCAGCATTTT; CDR3 protein: CASSQGVLQPQHF; J gene: TRBJ1-5; clone size: NA; V gene: TRBV7-9; D gene: NA
CDR3 DNA: TGTGCCAGCAGCCCGGGACAGGAGAGAGGCTACACCTTC; CDR3 protein: CASSPGQERGYTF; J gene: TRBJ1-2; clone size: NA; V gene: TRBV11-3; D gene: TRBD1
CDR3 DNA: TGTGCCAGCAGTTTATCGCAGACAGGCTACACCTTC; CDR3 protein: CASSLSQTGYTF; J gene: TRBJ1-2; clone size: NA; V gene: TRBV28; D gene: NA
CDR3 DNA: TGTGCCAGTAGTATTTGGGGGGGGGACAATCAGCCCCAGCATTTT; CDR3 protein: CASSIWGGDNQPQHF; J gene: TRBJ1-5; clone size: once; V gene: TRBV19; D gene: NA
CDR3 DNA: TGTGCCAGTTCGCGGACTAGCGGGAGCCGGGACACCGGGGAGCTGTTTTTT; CDR3 protein: CASSRTSGSRDTGELFF; J gene: TRBJ2-2; clone size: once; V gene: TRBV7-3; D gene: TRBD2
CDR3 DNA: TGTGCCAGCACCATAGGGGGACAAAGCTACGAGCAGTACTTC; CDR3 protein: CASTIGGQSYEQYF; J gene: TRBJ2-7; clone size: NA; V gene: TRBV6-1; D gene: NA
CDR3 DNA: TGTGCCAGCAGTTACTCTAGCCTAGCGGGATCCTACGAGCAGTACTTC; CDR3 protein: CASSYSSLAGSYEQYF; J gene: TRBJ2-7; clone size: once; V gene: TRBV6-5; D gene: TRBD2
CDR3 DNA: TGTGCCAGCAGTTCGGGACAGGCGAACACTGAAGCTTTCTTT; CDR3 protein: CASSSGQANTEAFF; J gene: TRBJ1-1; clone size: NA; V gene: TRBV28; D gene: TRBD1
CDR3 DNA: TGTGCCAGCAGCTTTACAGGCCGAAGCTCCTACAATGAGCAGTTCTTC; CDR3 protein: CASSFTGRSSYNEQFF; J gene: TRBJ2-1; clone size: NA; V gene: TRBV7-9; D gene: NA
CDR3 DNA: TGTGCCAGCAGTCGGGACATTGCCTTAGCTTATGAGCAGTTCTTC; CDR3 protein: CASSRDIALAYEQFF; J gene: TRBJ2-1; clone size: NA; V gene: TRBV9; D gene: NA
CDR3 DNA: TGCGCCAGCAGCCTAGGTGGTTCTGGAAACACCATATATTTT; CDR3 protein: CASSLGGSGNTIYF; J gene: TRBJ1-3; clone size: NA; V gene: TRBV4-3; D gene: NA
CDR3 DNA: TGTGCCAGCAGCTTTCCCTTCTTGGGGATCGGAACCGGGGAGCTGTTTTTT; CDR3 protein: CASSFPFLGIGTGELFF; J gene: TRBJ2-2; clone size: once; V gene: TRBV11-3; D gene: NA
CDR3 DNA: TGTGCCGAGAACAGGGGAGACACAGATACGCAGTATTTT; CDR3 protein: CAENRGDTDTQYF; J gene: TRBJ2-3; clone size: NA; V gene: TRBV30; D gene: TRBD1